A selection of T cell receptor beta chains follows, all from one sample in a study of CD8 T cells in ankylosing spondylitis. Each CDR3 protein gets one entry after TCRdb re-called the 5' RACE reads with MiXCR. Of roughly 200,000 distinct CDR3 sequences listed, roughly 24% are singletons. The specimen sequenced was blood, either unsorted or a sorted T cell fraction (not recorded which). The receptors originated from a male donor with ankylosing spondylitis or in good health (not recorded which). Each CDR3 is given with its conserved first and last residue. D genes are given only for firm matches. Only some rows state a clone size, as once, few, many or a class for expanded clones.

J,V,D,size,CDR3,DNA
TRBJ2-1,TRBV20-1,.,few,CSASGSGYEQFF,TGCAGTGCTAGTGGAAGCGGATATGAGCAGTTCTTC
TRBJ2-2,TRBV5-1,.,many,CASSPRETGELFF,TGCGCCAGCAGCCCCCGAGAAACCGGGGAGCTGTTTTTT
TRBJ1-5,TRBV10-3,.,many,CATSGGNQPQHF,TGTGCCACGAGCGGCGGCAATCAGCCCCAGCATTTT
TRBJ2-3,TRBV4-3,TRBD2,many,CASSHGLAGGRADTQYF,TGCGCCAGCAGCCATGGACTAGCGGGAGGGCGGGCAGATACGCAGTATTTT
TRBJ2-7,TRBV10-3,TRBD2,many,CAISESMSSGWGEQYF,TGTGCCATCAGTGAGTCGATGAGTAGCGGGTGGGGCGAGCAGTACTTC
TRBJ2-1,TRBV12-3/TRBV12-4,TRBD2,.,CASSQLAASYNEQFF,TGTGCCAGCAGTCAACTAGCGGCTTCCTACAATGAGCAGTTCTTC
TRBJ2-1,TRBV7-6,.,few,CASSLLPGESWNEQFF,TGTGCCAGCAGCCTCCTGCCGGGAGAATCTTGGAATGAGCAGTTCTTC
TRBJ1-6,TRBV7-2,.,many,CASSSVRSPLHF,TGTGCCAGCAGCTCTGTGCGTTCACCCCTCCACTTT
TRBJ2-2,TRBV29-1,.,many,CSVENENTGELFF,TGCAGCGTTGAAAACGAGAACACCGGGGAGCTGTTTTTT
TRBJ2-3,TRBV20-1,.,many,CSAGHTASDTQYF,TGCAGTGCTGGACACACCGCTTCCGATACGCAGTATTTT
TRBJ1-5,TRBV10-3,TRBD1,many,CAISEGQGIQPQHF,TGTGCCATCAGTGAAGGACAGGGAATTCAGCCCCAGCATTTT
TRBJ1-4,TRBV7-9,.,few,CASSFDGGATNEKLFF,TGTGCCAGCAGCTTTGATGGGGGAGCAACTAATGAAAAACTGTTTTTT
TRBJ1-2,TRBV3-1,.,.,CASSQERGWATNYGYTF,TGTGCCAGCAGCCAAGAACGGGGATGGGCCACTAACTATGGCTACACCTTC
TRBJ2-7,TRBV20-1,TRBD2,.,CSARDWLAGAHEQYF,TGCAGTGCTAGAGATTGGCTAGCGGGAGCCCACGAGCAGTACTTC
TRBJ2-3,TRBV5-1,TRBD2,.,CASRGGLAGTDTQYF,TGCGCCAGCAGGGGGGGACTAGCCGGCACAGATACGCAGTATTTT
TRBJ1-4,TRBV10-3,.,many,CAISDVPREKLFF,TGTGCCATCAGTGACGTACCCCGGGAAAAACTGTTTTTT
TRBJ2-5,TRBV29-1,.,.,CSGLDGQETQYF,TGCAGCGGGCTCGACGGCCAAGAGACCCAGTACTTC
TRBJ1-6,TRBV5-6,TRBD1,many,CASSPGTGVSPLHF,TGTGCCAGCAGCCCCGGGACAGGGGTATCACCCCTCCACTTT
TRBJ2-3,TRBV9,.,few,CASSPRTGANTQYF,TGTGCCAGCAGCCCGCGGACGGGAGCAAATACGCAGTATTTT
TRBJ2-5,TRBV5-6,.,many,CASSWGRWGYQETQYF,TGTGCCAGCAGCTGGGGACGGTGGGGTTACCAAGAGACCCAGTACTTC
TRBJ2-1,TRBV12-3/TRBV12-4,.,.,CASRKAGGDYNEQFF,TGTGCCAGCAGAAAGGCGGGCGGAGACTACAATGAGCAGTTCTTC
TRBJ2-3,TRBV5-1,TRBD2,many,CASSPGWGGTQYF,TGCGCCAGCAGCCCAGGATGGGGGGGTACGCAGTATTTT
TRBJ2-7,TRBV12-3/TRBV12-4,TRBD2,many,CASIFASGSSTLFSEQYF,TGTGCCAGCATCTTCGCTAGCGGGAGTAGTACGCTATTTTCTGAGCAGTACTTC
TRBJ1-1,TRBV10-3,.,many,CAISYREEAFF,TGTGCCATCAGCTACCGGGAAGAAGCTTTCTTT
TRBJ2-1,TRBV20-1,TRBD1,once,CSPSRDRNNEQFF,TGCAGTCCTTCCCGGGACAGGAACAATGAGCAGTTCTTC
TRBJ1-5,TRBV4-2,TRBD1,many,CASSQDGRGHQPQHF,TGTGCCAGCAGCCAAGATGGCAGGGGGCATCAGCCCCAGCATTTT
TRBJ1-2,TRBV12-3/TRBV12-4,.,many,CASSSNGGYGYTF,TGTGCCAGCAGCTCCAACGGTGGCTATGGCTACACCTTC
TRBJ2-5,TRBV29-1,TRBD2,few,CSVVGLAEQETQYF,TGCAGCGTGGTGGGACTAGCGGAGCAAGAGACCCAGTACTTC
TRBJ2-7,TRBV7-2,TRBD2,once,CASSRLAGGTYEQYF,TGTGCCAGCAGCCGACTAGCGGGAGGCACCTACGAGCAGTACTTC
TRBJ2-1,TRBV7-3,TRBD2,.,CASSPSGRSSYNEQFF,TGTGCCAGCAGCCCAAGCGGGAGGAGCTCCTACAATGAGCAGTTCTTC
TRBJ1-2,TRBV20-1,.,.,CSARRLDGYTF,TGCAGTGCTAGGCGTCTGGATGGCTACACCTTC
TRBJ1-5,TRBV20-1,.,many,CSASRDSLGTQNQPQHF,TGCAGTGCTAGTAGGGATTCTCTAGGGACCCAAAATCAGCCCCAGCATTTT
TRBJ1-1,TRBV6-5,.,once,CASQGDTEAFF,TGTGCCAGCCAGGGTGACACTGAAGCTTTCTTT
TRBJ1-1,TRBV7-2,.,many,CASSPPPRQNTEAFF,TGTGCCAGCAGCCCGCCGCCCAGACAGAACACTGAAGCTTTCTTT
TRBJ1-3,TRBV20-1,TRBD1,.,CSASLTGYGNTIYF,TGCAGTGCTAGCTTGACAGGGTACGGAAACACCATATATTTT
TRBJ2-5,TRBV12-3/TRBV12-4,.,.,CASSLDGDRQETQYF,TGTGCCAGCAGTTTGGATGGAGACCGCCAAGAGACCCAGTACTTC